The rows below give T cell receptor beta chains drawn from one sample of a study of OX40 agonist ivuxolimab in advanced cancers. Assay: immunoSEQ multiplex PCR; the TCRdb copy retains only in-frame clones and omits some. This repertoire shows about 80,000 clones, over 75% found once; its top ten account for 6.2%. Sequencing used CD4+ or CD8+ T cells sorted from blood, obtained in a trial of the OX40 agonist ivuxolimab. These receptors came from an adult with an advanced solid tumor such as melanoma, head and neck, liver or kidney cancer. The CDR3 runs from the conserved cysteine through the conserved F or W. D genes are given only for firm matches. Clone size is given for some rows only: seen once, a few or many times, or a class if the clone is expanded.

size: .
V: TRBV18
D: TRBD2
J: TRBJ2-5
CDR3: CASSPTAGSGGETQYF
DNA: TGTGCCAGCTCACCAACCGCAGGGTCGGGGGGAGAGACCCAGTACTTC

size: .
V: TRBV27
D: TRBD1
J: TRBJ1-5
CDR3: CASTETGGIQPQHF
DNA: TGTGCCAGCACCGAAACAGGGGGCATTCAGCCCCAGCATTTT

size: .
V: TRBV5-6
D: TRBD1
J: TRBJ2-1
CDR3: CASSLRTGYYNEQFF
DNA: TGTGCCAGCAGCTTAAGGACAGGGTACTACAATGAGCAGTTCTTC

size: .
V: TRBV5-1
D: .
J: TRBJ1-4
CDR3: CASSSGLSLVDEKLFF
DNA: TGCGCCAGCAGCTCAGGATTGTCCCTGGTCGATGAAAAACTGTTTTTT

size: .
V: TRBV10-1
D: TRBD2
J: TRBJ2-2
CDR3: CASSGSIAGAGGELFF
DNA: TGCGCCAGCAGTGGCTCAATAGCGGGAGCCGGCGGGGAGCTGTTTTTT

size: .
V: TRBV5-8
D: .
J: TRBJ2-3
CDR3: CASSLGQSADTQYF
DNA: TGTGCCAGCAGCCTCGGCCAGAGCGCAGATACGCAGTATTTT

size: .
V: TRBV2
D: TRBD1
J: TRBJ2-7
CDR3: CASRRGTEVYF
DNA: TGTGCCAGCAGGAGAGGGACAGAGGTGTACTTC

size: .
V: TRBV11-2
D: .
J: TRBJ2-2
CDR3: CASSLVRRGELFF
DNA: TGTGCCAGCAGCTTAGTCCGGAGGGGGGAGCTGTTTTTT

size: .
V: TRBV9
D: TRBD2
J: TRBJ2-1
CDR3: CASSANLAGGLGSYNEQFF
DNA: TGTGCCAGCAGCGCCAACTTAGCGGGAGGACTAGGGTCCTACAATGAGCAGTTCTTC

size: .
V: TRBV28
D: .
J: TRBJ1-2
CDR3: CASSLGTGTHGYTF
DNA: TGTGCCAGCAGTCTAGGTACAGGGACCCATGGCTACACCTTC

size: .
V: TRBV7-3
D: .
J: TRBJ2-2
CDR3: CASSSTNTGELFF
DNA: TGTGCCAGCAGCTCAACGAACACCGGGGAGCTGTTTTTT

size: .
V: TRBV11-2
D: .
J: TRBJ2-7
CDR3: CASSLDTTYEQYF
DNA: TGTGCCAGCAGCTTAGACACCACCTACGAGCAGTACTTC

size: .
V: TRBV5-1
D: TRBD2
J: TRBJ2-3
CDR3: CASSLATSVLDTQYF
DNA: TGCGCCAGCAGCTTGGCGACTAGCGTTTTGGATACGCAGTATTTT

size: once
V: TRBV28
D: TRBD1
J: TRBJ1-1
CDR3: CASSFSGQGYTEAFF
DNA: TGTGCCAGCAGTTTTTCAGGACAGGGGTACACTGAAGCTTTCTTT

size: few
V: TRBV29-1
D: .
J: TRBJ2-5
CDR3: CSASISQETQYF
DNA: TGCAGCGCCTCGATCTCACAAGAGACCCAGTACTTC

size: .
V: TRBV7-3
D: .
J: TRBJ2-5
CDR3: CASSLTVQETQYF
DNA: TGTGCCAGCAGCTTAACAGTCCAAGAGACCCAGTACTTC

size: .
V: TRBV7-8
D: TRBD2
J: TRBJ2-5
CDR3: CASSSPRGVAGGTETQYF
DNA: TGTGCCAGCAGCTCCCCTCGTGGGGTAGCGGGAGGAACAGAGACCCAGTACTTC

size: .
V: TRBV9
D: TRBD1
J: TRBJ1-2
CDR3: CASSVSVGQGGGGGYTF
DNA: TGTGCCAGCAGCGTATCCGTCGGACAGGGAGGAGGTGGGGGCTACACCTTC

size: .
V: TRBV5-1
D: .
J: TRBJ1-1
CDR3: CASRYSWGTEAFF
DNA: TGCGCCAGCAGGTACTCGTGGGGCACTGAAGCTTTCTTT

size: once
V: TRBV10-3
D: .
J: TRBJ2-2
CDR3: CAISEATGTSTGELFF
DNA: TGTGCCATCAGTGAAGCTACCGGGACCTCCACCGGGGAGCTGTTTTTT

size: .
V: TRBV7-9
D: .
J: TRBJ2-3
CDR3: CASSLKLDSTDTQYF
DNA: TGTGCCAGCAGCCTTAAGCTAGATAGCACAGATACGCAGTATTTT

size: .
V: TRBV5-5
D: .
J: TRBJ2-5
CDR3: CASSLRSDLKLGTQYF
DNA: TGTGCCAGCAGCTTGAGGTCCGATCTGAAACTAGGGACCCAGTACTTC

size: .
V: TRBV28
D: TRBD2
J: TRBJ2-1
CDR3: CASSDPSGGSYNEQFF
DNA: TGTGCCAGCAGTGACCCTAGCGGCGGTTCCTACAATGAGCAGTTCTTC

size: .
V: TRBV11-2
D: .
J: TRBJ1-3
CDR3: CASSTRTTIGGNTIYF
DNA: TGTGCCAGCAGCACTCGGACAACTATAGGCGGAAACACCATATATTTT

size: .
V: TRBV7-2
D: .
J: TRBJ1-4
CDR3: CASSLDAGSEKLFF
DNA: TGTGCCAGCAGCTTAGATGCAGGGTCTGAAAAACTGTTTTTT

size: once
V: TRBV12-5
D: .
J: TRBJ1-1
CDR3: CASGLFWSEAFF
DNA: TGTGCTAGTGGTTTGTTCTGGTCCGAAGCTTTCTTT

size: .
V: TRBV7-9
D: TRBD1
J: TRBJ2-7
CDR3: CASSAIQGTYEQYF
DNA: TGTGCCAGCAGCGCGATACAGGGGACCTACGAGCAGTACTTC

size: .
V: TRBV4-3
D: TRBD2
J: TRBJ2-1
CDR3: CASSPGLAGGSEQFF
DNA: TGCGCCAGCAGCCCGGGACTAGCGGGAGGGTCTGAGCAGTTCTTC

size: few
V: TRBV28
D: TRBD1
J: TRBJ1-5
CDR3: CASNLQGASYQPQHF
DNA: TGTGCCAGCAACCTACAGGGGGCTTCTTATCAGCCCCAGCATTTT

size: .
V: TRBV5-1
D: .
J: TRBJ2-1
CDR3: CASSSPGRSLNEQFF
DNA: TGCGCCAGCAGCTCCCCGGGTAGGAGTCTAAATGAGCAGTTCTTC

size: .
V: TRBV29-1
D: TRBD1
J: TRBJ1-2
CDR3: CSVERAGTGISYGYTF
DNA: TGCAGCGTTGAAAGGGCCGGGACAGGGATAAGCTATGGCTACACCTTC

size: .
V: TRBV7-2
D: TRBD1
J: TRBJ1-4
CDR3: CASSQGDTSNEKLFF
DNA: TGTGCCAGCAGCCAGGGGGACACCTCTAATGAAAAACTGTTTTTT

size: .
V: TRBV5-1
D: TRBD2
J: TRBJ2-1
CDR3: CASSTTSGSHNEQFF
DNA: TGCGCCAGCAGCACGACTAGCGGGAGTCACAATGAGCAGTTCTTC

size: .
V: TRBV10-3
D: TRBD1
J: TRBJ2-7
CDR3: CAISVGNDRGRGSYEQYF
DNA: TGTGCCATCAGTGTGGGGAACGACAGGGGGCGCGGCAGCTACGAGCAGTACTTC

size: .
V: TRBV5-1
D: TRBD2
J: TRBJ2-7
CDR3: CASSLASGGAREQYF
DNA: TGCGCCAGCAGCTTGGCTAGCGGGGGGGCGCGCGAGCAGTACTTC

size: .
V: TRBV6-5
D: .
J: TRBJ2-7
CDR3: CASRRDVEQYF
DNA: TGTGCCAGCCGTCGGGATGTCGAGCAGTACTTC

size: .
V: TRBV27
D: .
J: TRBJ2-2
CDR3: CASRASGTGELFF
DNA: TGTGCCAGCAGGGCTTCAGGGACCGGGGAGCTGTTTTTT

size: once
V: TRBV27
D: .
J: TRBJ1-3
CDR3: CASSLTGPHLSGNTIYF
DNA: TGTGCCAGCAGTTTAACAGGACCCCACCTCTCTGGAAACACCATATATTTT

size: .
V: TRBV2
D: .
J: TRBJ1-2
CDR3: CASSEERTGGYTF
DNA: TGTGCCAGCAGTGAGGAGCGCACGGGTGGCTACACCTTC

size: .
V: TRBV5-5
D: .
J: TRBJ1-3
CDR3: CASSLARGAYSGNTIYF
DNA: TGTGCCAGCAGCTTGGCCCGGGGGGCCTACTCTGGAAACACCATATATTTT

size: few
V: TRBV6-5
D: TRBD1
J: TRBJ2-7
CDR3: CASSFRGQGTYEQYF
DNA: TGTGCCAGCAGTTTTAGAGGACAGGGAACCTACGAGCAGTACTTC

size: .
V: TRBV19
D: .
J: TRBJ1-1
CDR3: CASNPGRKNTEAFF
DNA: TGTGCCAGTAATCCGGGACGGAAAAACACTGAAGCTTTCTTT

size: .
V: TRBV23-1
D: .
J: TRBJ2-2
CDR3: CAGVKVPDTGELFF
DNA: TGCGCCGGTGTGAAGGTTCCAGACACCGGGGAGCTGTTTTTT

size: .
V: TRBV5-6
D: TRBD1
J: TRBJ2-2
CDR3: CASSFRDRGTGELFF
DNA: TGTGCCAGCAGCTTCCGGGACAGGGGCACCGGGGAGCTGTTTTTT

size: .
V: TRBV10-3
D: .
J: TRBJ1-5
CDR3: CAISESAGNYQPQHF
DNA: TGTGCCATCAGTGAGTCCGCAGGGAACTATCAGCCCCAGCATTTT

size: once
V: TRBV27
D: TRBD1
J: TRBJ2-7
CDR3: CASSLRDSGVIYEQYF
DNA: TGTGCCAGCAGTCTCCGGGACAGTGGGGTCATATACGAGCAGTACTTC

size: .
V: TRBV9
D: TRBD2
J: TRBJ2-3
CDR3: CASSVATRTSGRSTDTQYF
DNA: TGTGCCAGCAGCGTAGCTACTCGGACTAGCGGGAGGAGCACAGATACGCAGTATTTT

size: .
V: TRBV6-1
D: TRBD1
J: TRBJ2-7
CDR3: CASSRGDRTIYEQYF
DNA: TGTGCCAGCAGCCGAGGGGACAGGACAATCTACGAGCAGTACTTC

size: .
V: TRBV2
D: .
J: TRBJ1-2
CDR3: CASSPDRLIREGYTF
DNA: TGTGCCAGCAGTCCAGACAGGCTGATTCGTGAAGGCTACACCTTC